This TCR beta chain was captured in a study of response to subunit inactivated influenza vaccine. General study findings and limits: Seasonal influenza vaccination, on each occasion, was suggested by the authors to recruit few new T cells.

One entry per CDR3 protein results from TCRdb running MiXCR on the RT-PCR reads. The sample contains 800,000 to 1,000,000 distinct CDR3 sequences, 21% of which appear only once. This CDR3 contains 17 residues. Germline V gives CDR1 LGHNA, CDR2 YNFKEQ. Trimming left V 0 bases short and J 2 bases short, with 13 bases between. On this clonotype: No antigen is known for it.

The material was PBMCs from blood, obtained about 5 days after vaccination. This TCR derives from a man aged 50 or older who received an inactivated influenza vaccine. This chain joins TRBV4-2 and TRBJ2-2, with D possibly being TRBD2 (7 bases). CDR3 residues: CASSQEGGGSNTGELFF. The CDR3 coding sequence is TGTGCCAGCAGCCAAGAAGGCGGGGGCAGTAACACCGGGGAGCTGTTTTTT.